A selection of T cell receptor beta chains follows, all from one sample in a study of T cell repertoires in cytomegalovirus infection. TCRdb called the reads again in MiXCR, with one record for every CDR3 protein. The sample lists almost 500,000 distinct CDR3 sequences, about 11% occurring once. Sequencing used PBMCs. The receptors stem from a human donor in good health (CMV status not recorded). Some clones in this sample may be carry-over from other donors' samples. The CDR3 runs from the conserved cysteine through the conserved F or W. Each record gives: D gene, J gene, clone size, V gene, CDR3 DNA, CDR3 protein. A D gene is named only where the DNA matches it firmly. Where a row states a size, it is once, few, many or the class of an expanded clone; other rows omit it.

d_gene: NA
j_gene: TRBJ2-1
abundance: few
v_gene: TRBV19
CDR3nt: TGTGCCAGCGGTCGAACAGTTCTGGGTCCTGCCTACAATGAGCAGTTCTTC
CDR3aa: CASGRTVLGPAYNEQFF

d_gene: NA
j_gene: TRBJ1-1
abundance: NA
v_gene: TRBV6-2/TRBV6-3
CDR3nt: TGTGCCAGCAGTTACGCAGACGTAGCTTTCTTT
CDR3aa: CASSYADVAFF

d_gene: NA
j_gene: TRBJ1-2
abundance: many
v_gene: TRBV7-6
CDR3nt: TGTGCCAGCAGCTTAGGAGATGGTTCGTCCTATGGCTACACCTTC
CDR3aa: CASSLGDGSSYGYTF

d_gene: NA
j_gene: TRBJ2-2
abundance: many
v_gene: TRBV5-5
CDR3nt: TGTGCCAGCAGCCCCCGGCAGGGTTGGACCGGGGAGCTGTTTTTT
CDR3aa: CASSPRQGWTGELFF

d_gene: TRBD2
j_gene: TRBJ2-2
abundance: many
v_gene: TRBV14
CDR3nt: TGTGCCAGCAGCCAACGCTCGGGAGGACCGTGGGACGGGGAGCTGTTTTTT
CDR3aa: CASSQRSGGPWDGELFF

d_gene: NA
j_gene: TRBJ2-3
abundance: many
v_gene: TRBV7-3
CDR3nt: TGTGCCAGCAGCGGCAGTCGCACAGATACGCAGTATTTT
CDR3aa: CASSGSRTDTQYF

d_gene: NA
j_gene: TRBJ1-5
abundance: many
v_gene: TRBV20-1
CDR3nt: TGCAGTGCAAATGACCGGGCTATCAATCAGCCCCAGCATTTT
CDR3aa: CSANDRAINQPQHF

d_gene: NA
j_gene: TRBJ2-1
abundance: NA
v_gene: TRBV18
CDR3nt: TGTGCCGGCTCACCAAAGCAACATTCCTACAATGAGCAGTTCTTC
CDR3aa: CAGSPKQHSYNEQFF

d_gene: NA
j_gene: TRBJ1-3
abundance: NA
v_gene: TRBV12-3/TRBV12-4
CDR3nt: TGTGCCAGCAGCCTTACTAACGGAAACACCATATATTTT
CDR3aa: CASSLTNGNTIYF

d_gene: TRBD1
j_gene: TRBJ1-6
abundance: few
v_gene: TRBV27
CDR3nt: TGTGCCAGCTCGTCCGGGACAGTATATTCACCCCTCCACTTT
CDR3aa: CASSSGTVYSPLHF

d_gene: TRBD2
j_gene: TRBJ2-1
abundance: many
v_gene: TRBV6-1
CDR3nt: TGTGCCAGCAGCCCCCAAGCGGGAGGGGGTGAGCAGTTCTTC
CDR3aa: CASSPQAGGGEQFF

d_gene: TRBD1
j_gene: TRBJ1-2
abundance: few
v_gene: TRBV14
CDR3nt: TGTGCCAGCAGCCAAGGGGAAGCAGGGGGCTATGGCTACACCTTC
CDR3aa: CASSQGEAGGYGYTF

d_gene: NA
j_gene: TRBJ2-1
abundance: few
v_gene: TRBV11-2
CDR3nt: TGTGCCAGCAGCTTAGATCCGGCAGGAAACGTAAGAAGGTTCTTC
CDR3aa: CASSLDPAGNVRRFF

d_gene: NA
j_gene: TRBJ1-1
abundance: few
v_gene: TRBV9
CDR3nt: TGTGCCAGCAGCGTTTCCCCGTGGGACACTGAAGCTTTCTTT
CDR3aa: CASSVSPWDTEAFF

d_gene: TRBD1
j_gene: TRBJ1-3
abundance: NA
v_gene: TRBV6-5
CDR3nt: TGTGCCAGCAGAAGACAGGGCATTATTGACACCATATATTTT
CDR3aa: CASRRQGIIDTIYF

d_gene: TRBD1
j_gene: TRBJ2-5
abundance: NA
v_gene: TRBV5-1
CDR3nt: TGCGCCAGCAGCTTGGATAGGGACAGAACCAAAGAGACCCAGTACTTC
CDR3aa: CASSLDRDRTKETQYF

d_gene: TRBD1
j_gene: TRBJ1-5
abundance: many
v_gene: TRBV27
CDR3nt: TGTGCCAGCAGTTTGTCCGGGACAGGGTATAATCAGCCCCAGCATTTT
CDR3aa: CASSLSGTGYNQPQHF

d_gene: TRBD1
j_gene: TRBJ2-3
abundance: NA
v_gene: TRBV19
CDR3nt: TGTGCCAGTAGGACCGGACAGGCGGATACGCAGTATTTT
CDR3aa: CASRTGQADTQYF

d_gene: NA
j_gene: TRBJ2-1
abundance: NA
v_gene: TRBV2
CDR3nt: TGTGCCAGCAGTGAATTAGGGGGCAATGAGCAGTTCTTC
CDR3aa: CASSELGGNEQFF

d_gene: NA
j_gene: TRBJ2-6
abundance: NA
v_gene: TRBV3-1
CDR3nt: TGTGCCAGCAGCCAAGAAACAGAAGTGACCGGGGCCAACGTCCTGACTTTC
CDR3aa: CASSQETEVTGANVLTF

d_gene: TRBD2
j_gene: TRBJ2-5
abundance: few
v_gene: TRBV9
CDR3nt: TGTGCCAGCAGCATTCGGGGGGAAGAGACCCAGTACTTC
CDR3aa: CASSIRGEETQYF

d_gene: NA
j_gene: TRBJ2-1
abundance: NA
v_gene: TRBV3-1
CDR3nt: TGTGCCAGCAGCCGGGAAACGGGATGGAACAATGAGCAGTTCTTC
CDR3aa: CASSRETGWNNEQFF

d_gene: TRBD1
j_gene: TRBJ1-1
abundance: NA
v_gene: TRBV3-1
CDR3nt: TGTGCCAGCAGCCAGCCCCGGGGACAGGCCACGTCGGCTTTCTTT
CDR3aa: CASSQPRGQATSAFF

d_gene: TRBD1
j_gene: TRBJ2-5
abundance: many
v_gene: TRBV7-3
CDR3nt: TGTGCCAGCAGCCAAACAGGGGTGGAAGAGACCCAGTACTTC
CDR3aa: CASSQTGVEETQYF

d_gene: NA
j_gene: TRBJ2-1
abundance: many
v_gene: TRBV7-2
CDR3nt: TGTGCCAGCAGCTTAGCTGGAGCCTTCAATGAGCAGTTCTTC
CDR3aa: CASSLAGAFNEQFF

d_gene: NA
j_gene: TRBJ1-1
abundance: many
v_gene: TRBV28
CDR3nt: TGTGCCAGCAGGGTGATGAACACTGAAGCTTTCTTT
CDR3aa: CASRVMNTEAFF

d_gene: NA
j_gene: TRBJ2-5
abundance: many
v_gene: TRBV7-2
CDR3nt: TGTGCCAGCAGCTTAGACCCTCTAGCGACCAGGGAGACCCAGTACTTC
CDR3aa: CASSLDPLATRETQYF

d_gene: NA
j_gene: TRBJ2-7
abundance: many
v_gene: TRBV11-2
CDR3nt: TGTGCCAGCAGCTTAGGCTCAGGGGGGTCCTACGAGCAGTACTTC
CDR3aa: CASSLGSGGSYEQYF

d_gene: NA
j_gene: TRBJ1-1
abundance: few
v_gene: TRBV28
CDR3nt: TGTGCCAGCAGTTTCACTCCGCCAGTGAACACTGAAGCTTTCTTT
CDR3aa: CASSFTPPVNTEAFF

d_gene: NA
j_gene: TRBJ1-5
abundance: few
v_gene: TRBV25-1
CDR3nt: TGTGCCAGCAGTGAAAAGGGGAAAGGCAATCAGCCCCAGCATTTT
CDR3aa: CASSEKGKGNQPQHF

d_gene: NA
j_gene: TRBJ2-4
abundance: many
v_gene: TRBV11-2
CDR3nt: TGTGCCAGCAGCACCGCGGGTGTACTAGCCAAAAACATTCAGTACTTC
CDR3aa: CASSTAGVLAKNIQYF

d_gene: NA
j_gene: TRBJ2-3
abundance: many
v_gene: TRBV11-2
CDR3nt: TGTGCCAGCAGCTTAGATCCCCCCTCAGATACGCAGTATTTT
CDR3aa: CASSLDPPSDTQYF

d_gene: NA
j_gene: TRBJ2-1
abundance: many
v_gene: TRBV7-9
CDR3nt: TGTGCCAGCAGCCCGAGGAATCCTAAGACCTACAATGAGCAGTTCTTC
CDR3aa: CASSPRNPKTYNEQFF

d_gene: NA
j_gene: TRBJ1-1
abundance: once
v_gene: TRBV28
CDR3nt: TGTGCCAGCAGTTTGTCCGGGGGCATCACTGAAGCTTTCTTT
CDR3aa: CASSLSGGITEAFF

d_gene: NA
j_gene: TRBJ2-7
abundance: many
v_gene: TRBV5-1
CDR3nt: TGCGCCAGCAGCTTGGGGACTGCACCCTACTACGAGCAGTACTTC
CDR3aa: CASSLGTAPYYEQYF

d_gene: NA
j_gene: TRBJ2-2
abundance: many
v_gene: TRBV11-2
CDR3nt: TGTGCCAGCAGCTTAGCGGGGACCGGGGAGCTGTTTTTT
CDR3aa: CASSLAGTGELFF

d_gene: TRBD1
j_gene: TRBJ1-6
abundance: many
v_gene: TRBV7-9
CDR3nt: TGTGCCAGCAGCTTTTTGGACAGGAATTCACCCCTCCACTTT
CDR3aa: CASSFLDRNSPLHF

d_gene: NA
j_gene: TRBJ1-3
abundance: few
v_gene: TRBV29-1
CDR3nt: TGCAGCGTTCGGGTTGTTGGAAACACCATATATTTT
CDR3aa: CSVRVVGNTIYF

d_gene: NA
j_gene: TRBJ2-1
abundance: many
v_gene: TRBV11-1
CDR3nt: TGTGCCAGCAGCTTAGAAACGGCACACTCATTCTACAATGAGCAGTTCTTC
CDR3aa: CASSLETAHSFYNEQFF

d_gene: NA
j_gene: TRBJ2-7
abundance: few
v_gene: TRBV28
CDR3nt: TGTGCCAGCAGTCCTCGAGGGGAGACGTTTCGCTCCTACGAGCAGTACTTC
CDR3aa: CASSPRGETFRSYEQYF

d_gene: NA
j_gene: TRBJ1-3
abundance: many
v_gene: TRBV12-3/TRBV12-4
CDR3nt: TGTGCCAGCAGCTCCGGGGCCAACTCTGGAAACACCATATATTTT
CDR3aa: CASSSGANSGNTIYF

d_gene: NA
j_gene: TRBJ2-5
abundance: many
v_gene: TRBV18
CDR3nt: TGTGCCAGCTCACCACTCCCGACAGCGACCCAAGAGACCCAGTACTTC
CDR3aa: CASSPLPTATQETQYF

d_gene: TRBD1
j_gene: TRBJ2-7
abundance: many
v_gene: TRBV7-9
CDR3nt: TGTGCCAGCAGCTTACCCAGGACAGGGGAACCCTACGAGCAGTACTTC
CDR3aa: CASSLPRTGEPYEQYF

d_gene: TRBD1
j_gene: TRBJ2-1
abundance: few
v_gene: TRBV19
CDR3nt: TGTGCCAGTACCCCCGTGGGGGACAGGTTCGGGGATGAGCAGTTCTTC
CDR3aa: CASTPVGDRFGDEQFF

d_gene: TRBD2
j_gene: TRBJ2-1
abundance: many
v_gene: TRBV20-1
CDR3nt: TGCAGTGCTAGAGGGGAAGAGCGGGGGGAAAGGTTGGTGCAGTTCTTC
CDR3aa: CSARGEERGERLVQFF

d_gene: TRBD1
j_gene: TRBJ2-7
abundance: many
v_gene: TRBV7-6
CDR3nt: TGTGCCAGCAGCCCCACCGGGACAGGGGGCTCCTACGAGCAGTACTTC
CDR3aa: CASSPTGTGGSYEQYF

d_gene: TRBD1
j_gene: TRBJ2-1
abundance: many
v_gene: TRBV24-1
CDR3nt: TGTGCCACCAGTGGAGTAGGACAGGGGAATTACAATGAGCAGTTCTTC
CDR3aa: CATSGVGQGNYNEQFF

d_gene: NA
j_gene: TRBJ1-3
abundance: many
v_gene: TRBV7-9
CDR3nt: TGTGCCAGCAGCTTAACACGACCGGGAGACACCATATATTTT
CDR3aa: CASSLTRPGDTIYF

d_gene: NA
j_gene: TRBJ2-6
abundance: many
v_gene: TRBV28
CDR3nt: TGTGCCAGCAGTTTAGGGCAGGGAGGGGCCAACGTCCTGACTTTC
CDR3aa: CASSLGQGGANVLTF

d_gene: NA
j_gene: TRBJ2-5
abundance: many
v_gene: TRBV10-3
CDR3nt: TGTGCCATCAGGCCAGAATTGTCGGAGACCCAGTACTTC
CDR3aa: CAIRPELSETQYF

d_gene: NA
j_gene: TRBJ2-2
abundance: many
v_gene: TRBV12-3/TRBV12-4
CDR3nt: TGTGCCAGCAGTTTAAGAGAAGGGGGAGAAACCGGGGAGCTGTTTTTT
CDR3aa: CASSLREGGETGELFF